This T cell receptor beta chain emerged from a study of T cell changes during pregnancy in multiple sclerosis. Using immunoSEQ multiplex PCR, the repertoire was profiled, and TCRdb retains in-frame clones only, with some absent. This table has 50,000 to 55,000 clones, 85% to 95% appearing once. The CDR3 is 15 residues long. The V end lost 6 bases, the J end lost 2 bases, and 12 bases lay between the germline ends. Per germline, CDR1 SGDLS and CDR2 YYNGEE. The material sequenced was CD4+ T cells from peripheral blood mononuclear cells, taken in the third trimester of pregnancy. The receptor was isolated from a female donor with multiple sclerosis, enrolled in a pregnancy study. The gene calls are TRBV9 and TRBJ1-6, with D possibly TRBD1 on 6 matching bases. The CDR3 spells CASTRDTAYNSPLHF. The DNA of the CDR3 is TGTGCCAGCACCCGGGACACCGCCTATAATTCACCCCTCCACTTT. The variable domain in full, completed from reference TRBV9 and TRBJ1-6, reads DSGVTQTPKHLITATGQRVTLRCSPRSGDLSVYWYQQSLDQGLQFLIQYYNGEERAKGNILERFSAQQFPDLHSELNLSSLELGDSALYFCASTRDTAYNSPLHFGNGTRLTVT.